The T cell receptor (beta chain) under discussion was sequenced for a study of cytomegalovirus exposure and HLA in healthy donors (dated by TCRdb to about 2017). For the study in its entirety: The roughly 650 repertoires of the first cohort and the 120 validation repertoires were produced on the same platform, according to a later analysis. The study aimed to test whether signatures of past pathogen exposure could be identified by cataloging public T cell receptors. To predict cytomegalovirus infection status, the study brought together high-throughput TCR immunosequencing, statistical association of individual TCRs with disease status, and machine learning. Along with the approximately 650-subject first cohort, a separate validation cohort of over 90 different subjects was used. Overall results and qualifications from the work: The authors suggested that the approach could potentially be generalized to other disease states and immunological phenotypes. In the study, some 180 TCR beta chains were listed as associated with cytomegalovirus. A few of the identified cytomegalovirus-associated TCR beta chains were confirmed in vitro to be specific for cytomegalovirus antigens. A later analysis lacked HLA typing for the validation cohort, so it scored co-occurrence in that cohort across all 110 or so repertoires. Most TCR sequences were seen in very few donors, while some public TCRs were found in many individuals. A later analysis found that TCRs clustered in the first cohort also tended to co-occur in the 110 or so validation repertoires, with approximately 95% of cluster scores above 0. In both the original and validation cohorts, the classifier was reported to diagnose cytomegalovirus status with high specificity and sensitivity.

As for this clone: The target of this receptor is not known. No much larger clone is present one base from it, and per-base qualities are unavailable.

Sequences MNHEY (CDR1) and SVGAGI (CDR2) are obtained from the germline V gene. The cysteine opens and the phenylalanine closes a CDR3 of 16 amino acids. Only the CDR3 DNA stays, 48 bases, in frame from base 1. At the junction V is shortened by 4 bases and J by 5 bases; bases outside the gene matches: 7. Library generation was performed with the immunoSEQ multiplex PCR assay. In the source study's methods: A statistical classification framework was built for diagnosing cytomegalovirus status from the catalog of TCR beta chain sequences. In its TCRdb copy, this immuneACCESS table keeps in-frame sequences only and misses some clones. Where compared with another copy, unresolved V genes explain less than half of these, and the others have no known cause. Clone size and the V and J calls come from that table; the DNA yielded D and trimming. The sample includes under 150,000 clones, with around nine tenths observed a single time. Roughly 10% of the sample lies in the top ten.

Donors formed part of the validation cohort, which comprised over a hundred subjects and was distinct from the first cohort of several hundred subjects. The chain was built from TRBV6-5 and TRBJ2-5, with TRBD2 identical over 13 junction bases. This TCR was sampled from a young man in good health and CMV-seropositive. The sequenced sample was PBMCs. The DNA reads as follows: TGTGCCAGCAGTTTATGGACTAGCGGGAGTGGGGAGACCCAGTACTTC. Its product reads: CASSLWTSGSGETQYF.